The sequence of this T cell receptor beta chain was determined in a study of cytomegalovirus exposure and HLA in healthy donors. Study results and caveats: In a later analysis, HLA-C alleles had the fewest associated TCRs, DRB1 alleles the most. The authors judged a highly shared variant cluster likely a sequencing artifact. In vitro work confirmed that a few CMV-associated chains recognize CMV antigens. Earlier analysis found most TCR beta V segments productive about 87% or about 30% of the time.

Points on this clone: Its antigen remains unknown.

PCR involved 60 Vbeta and 13 Jbeta primers. The table came from immunoSEQ multiplex PCR; TCRdb's copy has only in-frame clones and leaves some out. Among about 210,000 clones listed, roughly four fifths were seen once. The CDR3 is 14 amino acids. V shed 4 bases and J shed 1 base, with 7 bases lying between them. In germline, CDR1 is MDHEN, CDR2 SYDVKM. The material sequenced was PBMCs. The chain has TRBV28 and TRBJ2-2; D not resolved. The sequence came from a woman aged 50 to 60 in good health and CMV-seropositive. CDR3 loop: CASSSRQNTGELFF. CDR3 in DNA: TGTGCCAGCAGTTCCCGACAGAACACCGGGGAGCTGTTTTTT.